This T cell receptor (beta chain) was identified during a study of CD8+CD57+ T cells in acquired aplastic anemia. The table lists this clonotype with a few counts. J lost 5 bases, V lost 4 bases, and 7 bases had no gene match. Germline CDR1 is SEHNR and CDR2 is FQNEAQ (reference sequence). The CDR3 runs 14 residues. Genomic DNA, the template, was used for profiling of the TCR beta VDJ and CDR3. TCRdb reprocessed the reads with MiXCR, giving one entry per CDR3 protein. Of roughly 160,000 distinct CDR3 sequences listed, around 60% are singletons. This receptor was obtained from a human donor in good health. V usage is TRBV7-9 and J usage is TRBJ2-7, with 8 bases aligning to TRBD2. Input material: sorted CD4+, CD8+, or CD8+CD57+ T cells (not recorded which) from PBMCs. CDR3 sequence (DNA): TGTGCCAGCAGCTCCGGGGGGGCGATCAACGAGCAGTACTTC. Translated: CASSSGGAINEQYF. Complete variable domain (other parts from reference TRBV7-9 and TRBJ2-7): DTGVSQNPRHKITKRGQNVTFRCDPISEHNRLYWYRQTLGQGPEFLTYFQNEAQLEKSRLLSDRFSAERPKGSFSTLEIQRTEQGDSAMYLCASSSGGAINEQYFGPGTRLTVT.